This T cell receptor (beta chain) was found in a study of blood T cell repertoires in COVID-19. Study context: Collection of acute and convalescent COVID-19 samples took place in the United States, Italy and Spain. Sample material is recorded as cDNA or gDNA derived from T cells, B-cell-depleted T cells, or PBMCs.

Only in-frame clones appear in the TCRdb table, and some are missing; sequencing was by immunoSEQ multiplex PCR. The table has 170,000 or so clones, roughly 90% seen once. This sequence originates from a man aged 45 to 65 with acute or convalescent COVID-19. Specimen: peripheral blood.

This chain's CDR3 is CASSQEQGINTEAFF. The CDR3 DNA follows: TGCGCCAGCAGCCAGGAACAGGGAATTAACACTGAAGCTTTCTTT. This chain links TRBV4-1 with TRBJ1-1; D might be TRBD1 (6 bases). This CDR3 region has 15 residues. The germline V gene has CDR1 MGHRA and CDR2 YSYEKL. V lost 3 bases to trimming and J lost 2 bases, with 13 bases between them.